The clone carrying this TCR beta chain has only a few counts. The sample comes from a study of early T cells in non-severe SARS-CoV-2 infection. V was cut by 1 base and J by 0 bases, with 16 bases left in between. CDR1 is GTSNPN, CDR2 SVGIG, per germline (reference sequence). CDR3 length: 18 amino acids. TCRdb analysed the 5' RACE reads with MiXCR anew, one entry per CDR3 protein. In the table there are 50,000 to 60,000 distinct CDR3 sequences, roughly an eighth of which are singletons. J is TRBJ1-6 and V is TRBV30, with D tentatively TRBD1 (5 bases). The source is an adult who was a healthcare worker with PCR-confirmed SARS-CoV-2 infection or an uninfected control (not recorded which). The source material was whole blood. The CDR3 loop is CAWSDQTEFSSYNSPLHF. For the CDR3, the DNA is TGTGCCTGGAGTGATCAGACAGAATTTAGCTCCTATAATTCACCCCTCCACTTT.